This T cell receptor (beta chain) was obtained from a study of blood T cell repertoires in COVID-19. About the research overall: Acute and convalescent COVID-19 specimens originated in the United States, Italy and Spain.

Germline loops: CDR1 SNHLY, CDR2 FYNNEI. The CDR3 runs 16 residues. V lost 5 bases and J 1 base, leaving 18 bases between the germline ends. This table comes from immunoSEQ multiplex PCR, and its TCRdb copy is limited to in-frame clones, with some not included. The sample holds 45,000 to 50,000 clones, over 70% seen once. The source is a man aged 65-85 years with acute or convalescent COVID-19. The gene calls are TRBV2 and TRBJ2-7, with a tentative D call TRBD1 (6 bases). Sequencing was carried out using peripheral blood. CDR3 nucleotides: TGTGCCAGCAGTCCACGTCCCATTACAGGGTCCTACGAGCAGTACTTC. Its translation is CASSPRPITGSYEQYF.